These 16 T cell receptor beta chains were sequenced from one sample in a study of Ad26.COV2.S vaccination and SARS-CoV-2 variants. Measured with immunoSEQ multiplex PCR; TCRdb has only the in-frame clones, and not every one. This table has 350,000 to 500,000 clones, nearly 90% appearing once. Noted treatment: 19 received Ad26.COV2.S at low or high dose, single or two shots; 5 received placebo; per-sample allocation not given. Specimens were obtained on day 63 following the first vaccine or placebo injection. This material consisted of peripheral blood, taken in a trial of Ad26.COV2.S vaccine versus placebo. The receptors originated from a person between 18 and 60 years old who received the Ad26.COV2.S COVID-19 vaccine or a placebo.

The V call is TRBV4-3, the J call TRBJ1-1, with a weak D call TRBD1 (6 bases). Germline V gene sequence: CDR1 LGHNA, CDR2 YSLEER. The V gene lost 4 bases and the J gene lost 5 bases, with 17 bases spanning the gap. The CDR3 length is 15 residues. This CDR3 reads CASSRNTGKRTEAFF. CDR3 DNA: TGCGCCAGCAGCCGGAATACAGGGAAGAGAACTGAAGCTTTCTTT.

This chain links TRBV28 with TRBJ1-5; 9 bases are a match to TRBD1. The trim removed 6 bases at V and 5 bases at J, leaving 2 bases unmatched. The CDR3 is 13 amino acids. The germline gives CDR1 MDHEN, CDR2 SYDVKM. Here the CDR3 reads CASRTGGYQPQHF. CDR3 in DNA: TGTGCCAGCAGGACAGGGGGATATCAGCCCCAGCATTTT.

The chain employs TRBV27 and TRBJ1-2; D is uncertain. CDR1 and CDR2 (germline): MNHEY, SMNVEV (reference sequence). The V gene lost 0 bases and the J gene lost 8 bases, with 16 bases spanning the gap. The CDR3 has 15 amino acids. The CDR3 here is CASSLSVGSTTGYTF. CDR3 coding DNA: TGTGCCAGCAGTTTATCGGTCGGGTCGACTACGGGCTACACCTTC.

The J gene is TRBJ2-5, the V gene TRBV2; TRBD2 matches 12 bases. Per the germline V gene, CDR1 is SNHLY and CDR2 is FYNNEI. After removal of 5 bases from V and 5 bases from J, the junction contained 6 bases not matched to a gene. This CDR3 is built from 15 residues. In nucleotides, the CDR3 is TGTGCCAGCAGTCGAGGACTAGCGGGAAGGGAGACCCAGTACTTC. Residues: CASSRGLAGRETQYF. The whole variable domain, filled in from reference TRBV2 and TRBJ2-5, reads EPEVTQTPSHQVTQMGQEVILRCVPISNHLYFYWYRQILGQKVEFLVSFYNNEISEKSEIFDDQFSVERPDGSNFTLKIRSTKLEDSAMYFCASSRGLAGRETQYFGPGTRLLVL.

CDR3 nucleotide sequence: TGTGCCAGCAGCCGCGGGGGACTAGCGGGACCAGATACGCAGTATTTT. Residues: CASSRGGLAGPDTQYF. The chain combines TRBV5-4 with TRBJ2-3; 13 bases map to TRBD2. Unmatched junction bases numbered 6, after V lost 4 bases and J lost 4 bases. This CDR3 comprises 16 residues. The germline V gene encodes CDR1 SGHNT and CDR2 YYREEE (reference sequence).

The DNA for the CDR3 is TGTGCCAGTAGGGATTTCAGGGTGTCCTATGGCTACACCTTC. The encoded protein is CASRDFRVSYGYTF. V usage is TRBV19 and J usage is TRBJ1-2, with D perhaps matching TRBD1 (5 bases). Germline V gene data show CDR1 as LNHDA and CDR2 as SQIVND (reference sequence). V lost 6 bases and J 4 bases, leaving 15 bases between the germline ends. The CDR3 covers 14 residues.

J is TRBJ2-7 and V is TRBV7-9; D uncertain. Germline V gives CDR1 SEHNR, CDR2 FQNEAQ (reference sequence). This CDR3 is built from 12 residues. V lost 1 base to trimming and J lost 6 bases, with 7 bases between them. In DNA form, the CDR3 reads TGTGCCAGCAGCTTAGGGCACGGCGAGCAGTACTTC. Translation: CASSLGHGEQYF. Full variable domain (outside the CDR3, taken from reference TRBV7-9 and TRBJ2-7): DTGVSQNPRHKITKRGQNVTFRCDPISEHNRLYWYRQTLGQGPEFLTYFQNEAQLEKSRLLSDRFSAERPKGSFSTLEIQRTEQGDSAMYLCASSLGHGEQYFGPGTRLTVT.

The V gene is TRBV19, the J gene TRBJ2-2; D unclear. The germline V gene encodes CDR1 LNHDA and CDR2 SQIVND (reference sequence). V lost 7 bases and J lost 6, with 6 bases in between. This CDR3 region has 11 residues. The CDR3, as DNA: TGTGCCAGTATTAGTTCCGGGGAGCTGTTTTTT. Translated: CASISSGELFF.

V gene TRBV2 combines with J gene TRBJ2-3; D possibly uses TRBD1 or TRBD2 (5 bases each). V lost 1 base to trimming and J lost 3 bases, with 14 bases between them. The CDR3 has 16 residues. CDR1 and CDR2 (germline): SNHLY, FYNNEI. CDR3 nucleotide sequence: TGTGCCAGCAGTGAAGTGGCAGGGTGGGGGACAGATACGCAGTATTTT. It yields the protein CASSEVAGWGTDTQYF. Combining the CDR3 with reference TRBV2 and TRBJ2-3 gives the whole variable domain EPEVTQTPSHQVTQMGQEVILRCVPISNHLYFYWYRQILGQKVEFLVSFYNNEISEKSEIFDDQFSVERPDGSNFTLKIRSTKLEDSAMYFCASSEVAGWGTDTQYFGPGTRLTVL.

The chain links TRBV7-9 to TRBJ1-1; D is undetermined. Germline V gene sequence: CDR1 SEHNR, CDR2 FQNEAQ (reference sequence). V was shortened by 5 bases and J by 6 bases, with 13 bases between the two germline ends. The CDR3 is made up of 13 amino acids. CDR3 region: CASSPLIESEAFF. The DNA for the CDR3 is TGTGCCAGCAGCCCCCTAATAGAGTCTGAAGCTTTCTTT.

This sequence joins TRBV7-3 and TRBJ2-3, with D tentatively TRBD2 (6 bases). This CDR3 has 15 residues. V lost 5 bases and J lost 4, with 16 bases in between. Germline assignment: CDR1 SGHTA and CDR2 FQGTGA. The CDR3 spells CASSLRASEADTQYF. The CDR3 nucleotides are TGTGCCAGCAGCCTTAGGGCTAGCGAGGCAGATACGCAGTATTTT.

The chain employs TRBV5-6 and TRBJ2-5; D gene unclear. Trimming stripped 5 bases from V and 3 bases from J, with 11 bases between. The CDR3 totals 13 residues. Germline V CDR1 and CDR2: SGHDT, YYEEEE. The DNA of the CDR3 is TGTGCCAGCAGTTGGACGGCAGAAGAGACCCAGTACTTC. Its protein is CASSWTAEETQYF.

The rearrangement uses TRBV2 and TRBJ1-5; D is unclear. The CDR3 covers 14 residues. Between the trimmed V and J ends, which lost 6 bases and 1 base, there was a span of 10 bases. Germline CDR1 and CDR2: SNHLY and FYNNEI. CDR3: CASRVFSSNQPQHF. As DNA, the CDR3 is TGTGCCAGCAGGGTCTTCTCCAGCAATCAGCCCCAGCATTTT.

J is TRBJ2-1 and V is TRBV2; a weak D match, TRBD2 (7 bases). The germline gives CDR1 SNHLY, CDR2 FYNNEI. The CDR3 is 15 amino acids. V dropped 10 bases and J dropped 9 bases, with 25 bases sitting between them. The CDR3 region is CATREGGAPIVEQFF. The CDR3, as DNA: TGTGCCACGAGAGAGGGGGGGGCTCCTATAGTTGAGCAGTTCTTC.

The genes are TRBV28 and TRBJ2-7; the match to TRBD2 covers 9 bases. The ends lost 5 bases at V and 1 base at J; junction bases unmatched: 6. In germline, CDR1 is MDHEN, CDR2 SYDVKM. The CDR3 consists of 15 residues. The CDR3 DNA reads TGTGCCAGCAGTACGACTAGCGGAGCGTCCTACGAGCAGTACTTC. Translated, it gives CASSTTSGASYEQYF.

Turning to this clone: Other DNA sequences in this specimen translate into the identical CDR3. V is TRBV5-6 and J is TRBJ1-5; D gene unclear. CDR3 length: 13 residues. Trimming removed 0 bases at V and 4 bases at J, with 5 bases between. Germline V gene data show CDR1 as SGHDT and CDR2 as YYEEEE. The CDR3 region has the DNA TGTGCCAGCAGCTTGGGCAGGAATCAGCCCCAGCATTTT. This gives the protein CASSLGRNQPQHF.